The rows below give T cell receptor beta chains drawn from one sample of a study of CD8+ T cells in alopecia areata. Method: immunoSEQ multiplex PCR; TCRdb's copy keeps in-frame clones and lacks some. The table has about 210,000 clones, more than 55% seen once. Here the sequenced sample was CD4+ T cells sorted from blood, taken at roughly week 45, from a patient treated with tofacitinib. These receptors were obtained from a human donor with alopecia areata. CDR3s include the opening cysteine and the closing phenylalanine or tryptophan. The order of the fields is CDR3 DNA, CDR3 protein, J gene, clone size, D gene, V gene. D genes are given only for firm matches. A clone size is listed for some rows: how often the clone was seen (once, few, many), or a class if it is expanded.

DNA: TGTGCCAGTAGTTTCGCGGGACAGGACTTCACCGGGGAGCTGTTTTTT
CDR3: CASSFAGQDFTGELFF
J: TRBJ2-2
size: few
D: TRBD1
V: TRBV19

DNA: TGTGCCAGCAGTTTGGGTCGTCACAGGGCTCTCTCCTACGAGCAGTACTTC
CDR3: CASSLGRHRALSYEQYF
J: TRBJ2-7
size: NA
D: NA
V: TRBV28

DNA: TGTGCCAGCAGCTTAGATCCAGGGGCCAATGAGCAGTTCTTC
CDR3: CASSLDPGANEQFF
J: TRBJ2-1
size: NA
D: NA
V: TRBV11-2

DNA: TGCGCCAGCAGCCCCAATACAGGGAACACTGAAGCTTTCTTT
CDR3: CASSPNTGNTEAFF
J: TRBJ1-1
size: NA
D: NA
V: TRBV5-1

DNA: TGTGCCAGCAGCCCACAATCTACCGGGACAGGGTTAGGAGGCTACACCTTC
CDR3: CASSPQSTGTGLGGYTF
J: TRBJ1-2
size: many
D: TRBD1
V: TRBV5-4

DNA: TGTGCCGGGGCGAGAGTAGGCACTGAAGCTTTCTTT
CDR3: CAGARVGTEAFF
J: TRBJ1-1
size: NA
D: NA
V: TRBV9

DNA: TGTGCCTGGAGTCTCTGGGGGGGCTATGGCTACACCTTC
CDR3: CAWSLWGGYGYTF
J: TRBJ1-2
size: few
D: NA
V: TRBV30

DNA: TGTGCCAGCAGCCCTCCCCCCGGTGGCAATGAGCAGTTCTTC
CDR3: CASSPPPGGNEQFF
J: TRBJ2-1
size: NA
D: NA
V: TRBV7-2

DNA: TGCAGCGTAGGTGGGACGGATCTTAGGGGCTACACCTTC
CDR3: CSVGGTDLRGYTF
J: TRBJ1-2
size: few
D: NA
V: TRBV29-1

DNA: TGTGCCAGCCGGCAGGGCGATCAGCCCCAGCATTTT
CDR3: CASRQGDQPQHF
J: TRBJ1-5
size: NA
D: NA
V: TRBV6-5

DNA: TGTGCCAGCAGTGCATTTTCTAGCTCCTACGAGCAGTACTTC
CDR3: CASSAFSSSYEQYF
J: TRBJ2-7
size: NA
D: NA
V: TRBV25-1

DNA: TGTGCCAGCCAAGACGGACGGAACTATGGCTACACCTTC
CDR3: CASQDGRNYGYTF
J: TRBJ1-2
size: NA
D: NA
V: TRBV2

DNA: TGTGCCAGCAGTGGAAGGACAATACGAACTGGGGAGCAGTTCTTC
CDR3: CASSGRTIRTGEQFF
J: TRBJ2-1
size: NA
D: NA
V: TRBV6-1

DNA: TGTGCCAGCAGTTTCTCGGCCGGCACAGATACGCAGTATTTT
CDR3: CASSFSAGTDTQYF
J: TRBJ2-3
size: NA
D: NA
V: TRBV27

DNA: TGCAGCGTTGTTAATTATGGGGCGGGGAACACTGAAGCTTTCTTT
CDR3: CSVVNYGAGNTEAFF
J: TRBJ1-1
size: NA
D: NA
V: TRBV29-1

DNA: TGCAGCGGAGGGACACCCGGGAGACGCGAAGCTTTCTTT
CDR3: CSGGTPGRREAFF
J: TRBJ1-1
size: NA
D: NA
V: TRBV29-1

DNA: TGTGCCTCACAGGGTGATAATCCCGGCTACACCTTC
CDR3: CASQGDNPGYTF
J: TRBJ1-2
size: NA
D: NA
V: TRBV30

DNA: TGTGCCAGTAGTATACAAGGTCCCCACGTCGAGCAGTACTTC
CDR3: CASSIQGPHVEQYF
J: TRBJ2-7
size: NA
D: NA
V: TRBV19

DNA: TGTGCCTGGAGTGTAACAGGGATAACTGAAGCTTTCTTT
CDR3: CAWSVTGITEAFF
J: TRBJ1-1
size: NA
D: NA
V: TRBV30

DNA: TGTGCCAGCAGCTCGACTAGCGGGCGGACGTGGGACGAGCAGTACTTC
CDR3: CASSSTSGRTWDEQYF
J: TRBJ2-7
size: once
D: TRBD2
V: TRBV7-2